The 9 T cell receptor beta chains below all came from one sample that was sequenced in a study of control samples from healthy donors and cancer patients. Generated by immunoSEQ multiplex PCR, the TCRdb table keeps only in-frame clones and is missing some. The table lists some 120,000 clones, more than 85% of them singletons, with around 7.9% in the top ten. Sequencing was done on a sample of blood. The receptors here all came from a man between 18 and 35 years old in good health.

The CDR3 nucleotides read TGTGCCAGCAGCCAAGAACCAGGGGAGGGGTATAGTCAGCCCCAGCATTTT. Its translation: CASSQEPGEGYSQPQHF. This rearrangement joins TRBV4-2 to TRBJ1-5, with a tentative D call TRBD1 (6 bases). V shed 0 bases and J shed 6 bases, with 18 bases lying between them. The germline V gene encodes CDR1 LGHNA and CDR2 YNFKEQ. The CDR3 has 17 amino acids.

On this clone: Other DNA sequences of this sample code for an identical CDR3. The chain links TRBV7-3 to TRBJ2-7, with 9 bases lining up with TRBD2. The CDR3 is made up of 18 amino acids. CDR1 SGHTA and CDR2 FQGTGA come from the germline V gene. Trimming took 2 bases from V and 0 from J; bases not matched to a gene: 11. CDR3 nucleotide sequence: TGTGCCAGCAGCTTACAGGCGGGGGGGTCCACAAGCTCCTACGAGCAGTACTTC. Amino acids: CASSLQAGGSTSSYEQYF.

The V call is TRBV5-6, the J call TRBJ1-2; D is unclear. V was trimmed by 1 base and J by 0 bases, leaving 16 bases between them. CDR3 size: 17 residues. Germline CDR1 reads SGHDT; CDR2 reads YYEEEE. CDR3 sequence: CASSLYFRLMSNYGYTF. CDR3 sequence (DNA): TGTGCCAGCAGCTTGTATTTCAGATTAATGTCTAACTATGGCTACACCTTC.

The CDR3 DNA follows: TGTGCCAGCAGCTTATGGGGTGATCAGCCCCAGCATTTT. Encoded protein: CASSLWGDQPQHF. The chain joins TRBV7-9 to TRBJ1-5; D uncertain. The CDR3 sequence is 13 residues long. Trimming took 2 bases from V and 5 from J, leaving 7 bases between them. CDR1 and CDR2 from the germline V gene are SEHNR and FQNEAQ (reference sequence).

CDR3 sequence: CASSPKAGHEQYF. The CDR3 DNA is TGTGCCAGCAGCCCCAAGGCAGGGCACGAGCAGTACTTC. The V and J genes are TRBV7-9 and TRBJ2-7; perhaps TRBD1 as D (5 bases). The V gene's germline CDR1 is SEHNR and CDR2 FQNEAQ (reference sequence). V was pared by 5 bases and J by 5 bases, with 13 bases between. This CDR3 has 13 amino acids.

This chain joins TRBV6-5 and TRBJ1-2; TRBD1 aligns across 8 bases. CDR1 MNHEY and CDR2 SVGAGI come from the germline V gene. V was clipped by 6 bases and J by 2 bases; unmatched bases: 8. The CDR3 contains 15 residues. The CDR3 coding sequence is TGTGCCAGCAGCACCAGGGGGCCCCGCAACTATGGCTACACCTTC. Translating gives CASSTRGPRNYGYTF.

This clone was observed a handful of times. This chain uses TRBV12-3 or TRBV12-4 with TRBJ2-2; D is possibly TRBD2 (5 bases). The V gene lost 6 bases and the J gene lost 4 bases, with 9 bases spanning the gap. The length of the CDR3 is 13 residues. The CDR3 DNA reads as TGTGCCAGCAGGCCAACTAGCACCGGGGAGCTGTTTTTT. Translated, it gives CASRPTSTGELFF.

The chain joins TRBV19 to TRBJ2-7; 14 bases are shared with TRBD2. The CDR3 length is 16 residues. Germline values: CDR1 LNHDA, CDR2 SQIVND (reference sequence). The junction had 6 bases not matched to a gene; V was cut back by 4 bases and J by 4 bases. Written as DNA, the CDR3 is TGTGCCAGTAGTAAGGGACTAGCGGGGGACGATTACGAGCAGTACTTC. This sequence encodes CASSKGLAGDDYEQYF.

The chain joins TRBV6-1 to TRBJ1-3; TRBD1 might be the D (6 bases). V lost 2 bases, J lost 3 bases, and 11 bases lay in between. Looked up from germline, CDR1 is MNHNS and CDR2 is SASEGT. The CDR3 contains 15 residues. CDR3 loop: CASSERTVGGNTIYF. CDR3 coding DNA: TGTGCCAGCAGTGAAAGGACAGTTGGTGGAAACACCATATATTTT.